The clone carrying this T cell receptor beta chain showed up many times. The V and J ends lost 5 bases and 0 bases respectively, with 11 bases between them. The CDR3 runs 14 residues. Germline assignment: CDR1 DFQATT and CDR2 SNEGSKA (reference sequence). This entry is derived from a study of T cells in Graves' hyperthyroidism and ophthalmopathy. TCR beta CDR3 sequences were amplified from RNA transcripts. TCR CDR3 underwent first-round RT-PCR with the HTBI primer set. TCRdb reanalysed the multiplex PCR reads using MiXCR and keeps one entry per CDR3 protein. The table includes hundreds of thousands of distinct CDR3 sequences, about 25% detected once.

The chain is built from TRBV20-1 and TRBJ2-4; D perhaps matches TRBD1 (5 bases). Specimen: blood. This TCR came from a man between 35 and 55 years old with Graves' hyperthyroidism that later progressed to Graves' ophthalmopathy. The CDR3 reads CSAYRSRAKNIQYF. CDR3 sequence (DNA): TGCAGTGCTTACAGGTCTCGAGCCAAAAACATTCAGTACTTC.